This entry lists 13 T cell receptor beta chains sequenced from one sample in a study of shared clonotypes between healthy human individuals. Libraries were prepared by immunoSEQ multiplex PCR; TCRdb keeps only in-frame clonotypes and omits some of them. The sample yields around 560,000 clones, 85% to 95% seen once. Naive CD8 cells comprised CD45RO-negative, CCR7-positively selected cells, excluding terminally differentiated effector memory CD45RA+ cells. Sequencing was performed on naive CD8+ T cells sorted from blood. The receptors were gathered from a woman between 25 and 40 years old in good health.

V usage is TRBV6-6 and J usage is TRBJ2-7, with a tentative D call TRBD2 (5 bases). Germline CDR1 reads MNHNY; CDR2 reads SVGAGI (reference sequence). The CDR3 is 14 residues long. The V and J ends lost 6 bases and 6 bases respectively, with 18 bases between them. The CDR3: CASRSGPRDSEQYF. DNA for the CDR3: TGTGCCAGCAGGTCGGGCCCGAGGGATAGCGAGCAGTACTTC.

The CDR3 loop reads CASSGDPGQGINYGYTF. In DNA form, the CDR3 reads TGTGCCAGCAGTGGTGACCCGGGACAGGGAATTAACTATGGCTACACCTTC. This chain links TRBV2 with TRBJ1-2; TRBD1 matches at 9 bases. The length of the CDR3 is 17 residues. Germline V gene lookup returns CDR1 SNHLY and CDR2 FYNNEI. J gave up 1 base and V 4 bases, and 10 bases lay outside the gene matches.

As DNA, the CDR3 is TGTGCCAGCAGTTTAACCGCGACAGGCTTGGACACTGAAGCTTTCTTT. It specifies CASSLTATGLDTEAFF. V and J are TRBV28 and TRBJ1-1; D might be TRBD1 (6 bases). The CDR3 length is 16 residues. Germline CDR1 reads MDHEN; CDR2 reads SYDVKM. V lost 2 bases and J lost 3, with 16 bases in between.

This clone is a singleton in its sample. V and J are TRBV13 and TRBJ2-7; D perhaps matches TRBD2 (5 bases). The CDR3 sequence is 13 residues long. Germline V gene data show CDR1 as PRHDT and CDR2 as FYEKMQ (reference sequence). The V end lost 6 bases, the J end lost 2 bases, and 11 bases lay between the germline ends. Written as DNA, the CDR3 is TGTGCCAGCAGTGCCGGGATCGCCTACGAGCAGTACTTC. Protein: CASSAGIAYEQYF. The whole variable domain, filled in from reference TRBV13 and TRBJ2-7, reads AAGVIQSPRHLIKEKRETATLKCYPIPRHDTVYWYQQGPGQDPQFLISFYEKMQSDKGSIPDRFSAQQFSDYHSELNMSSLELGDSALYFCASSAGIAYEQYFGPGTRLTVT.

About this clone: The sample contains more than one DNA sequence encoding this CDR3. The chain has TRBV2 and TRBJ2-7, with TRBD1 as a possible D gene (6 bases). V dropped 4 bases and J dropped 4 bases, with 8 bases sitting between them. The germline gives CDR1 SNHLY, CDR2 FYNNEI. There are 12 residues in the CDR3. This CDR3 is CASSGQAYEQYF. The CDR3 coding sequence is TGTGCCAGCAGTGGACAGGCATACGAGCAGTACTTC. The full variable domain, completed using reference TRBV2 and TRBJ2-7, is EPEVTQTPSHQVTQMGQEVILRCVPISNHLYFYWYRQILGQKVEFLVSFYNNEISEKSEIFDDQFSVERPDGSNFTLKIRSTKLEDSAMYFCASSGQAYEQYFGPGTRLTVT.

This chain connects TRBV28 to TRBJ2-5; D gene uncertain. With the DNA end fitting TRBJ2-7 better, the J assignment may be wrong. The CDR3 is 15 amino acids. Germline V lookup: CDR1 MDHEN, CDR2 SYDVKM. In nucleotides, the CDR3 is TGTGCCAGCAGATTTGAGTTGGCCCCAACCTACGAGCAGTACTTC. It yields the protein CASRFELAPTYEQYF.

A note on this clone: This same CDR3 is encoded by further DNA sequences in the sample. The chain has TRBV19 and TRBJ2-7, with TRBD1 matching over 8 bases. This CDR3 region has 14 residues. Germline CDR1 and CDR2: LNHDA and SQIVND (reference sequence). Trimming removed 3 bases from V and 4 bases from J; junction bases left unmatched: 5. CDR3 in amino acids: CASSMGQGAYEQYF. CDR3 sequence (DNA): TGTGCCAGTAGTATGGGGCAGGGGGCTTACGAGCAGTACTTC.

This rearrangement joins TRBV21-1 to TRBJ1-1; the D segment call TRBD1 is taken from the table without a DNA check. TRBV21-1 has pseudogene status. This CDR3 contains 17 residues. The CDR3 loop is CASSKPESAVGHTEAFF. The CDR3 bases are TGTGCCAGCAGCAAACCGGAGTCGGCAGTGGGGCACACTGAAGCTTTCTTT.

The chain joins TRBV5-1 to TRBJ2-3; weak D call: TRBD2 (5 bases). Trimming pared 7 bases from V and 0 bases from J, leaving 18 bases between. This CDR3 spans 16 amino acids. Germline V CDR1 and CDR2: SGHRS, YFSETQ. CDR3 residues: CASSGSSGSSTDTQYF. The CDR3 DNA sequence: TGCGCCAGCTCGGGATCATCGGGATCTAGCACAGATACGCAGTATTTT.

This chain connects TRBV28 to TRBJ1-4; D is unclear. Germline CDR1 MDHEN, CDR2 SYDVKM. The germline V and J ends were trimmed by 4 bases and 2 bases, with 5 bases remaining between them. The length of the CDR3 is 13 residues. The CDR3 bases are TGTGCCAGCAGTTGGGTGACTAATGAAAAACTGTTTTTT. Translating it yields CASSWVTNEKLFF.

CDR3 bases: TGTGCCAGCAGTTTCTCCCGGAACATCGTGGAGCTGTTTTTT. This translates into CASSFSRNIVELFF. The chain couples TRBV27 to TRBJ2-2; the D is unclear. Looked up from germline, CDR1 is MNHEY and CDR2 is SMNVEV (reference sequence). The CDR3 has 14 amino acids. V was clipped by 3 bases and J by 10 bases, with 15 bases between them.

This chain connects TRBV11-2 to TRBJ1-1; TRBD1 aligns across 7 bases. The CDR3 extends over 16 amino acids. The germline V gene has CDR1 SGHAT and CDR2 FQNNGV. After removal of 5 bases from V and 5 bases from J, the junction contained 14 bases not matched to a gene. The DNA of the CDR3 is TGTGCCAGCAGCCGAGGGGGCATCGGTGTTGGTACTGAAGCTTTCTTT. It translates to CASSRGGIGVGTEAFF.

The chain links TRBV28 to TRBJ1-6; D not certain. The germline CDR1 and CDR2 sequences are MDHEN and SYDVKM. The V gene lost 4 bases and the J gene lost 14 bases, with 12 bases spanning the gap. CDR3 length equals 12 residues. For the CDR3, the DNA is TGTGCCAGCAGTTCCCGCCTTGGGACCCTCCACTTT. Translated: CASSSRLGTLHF.